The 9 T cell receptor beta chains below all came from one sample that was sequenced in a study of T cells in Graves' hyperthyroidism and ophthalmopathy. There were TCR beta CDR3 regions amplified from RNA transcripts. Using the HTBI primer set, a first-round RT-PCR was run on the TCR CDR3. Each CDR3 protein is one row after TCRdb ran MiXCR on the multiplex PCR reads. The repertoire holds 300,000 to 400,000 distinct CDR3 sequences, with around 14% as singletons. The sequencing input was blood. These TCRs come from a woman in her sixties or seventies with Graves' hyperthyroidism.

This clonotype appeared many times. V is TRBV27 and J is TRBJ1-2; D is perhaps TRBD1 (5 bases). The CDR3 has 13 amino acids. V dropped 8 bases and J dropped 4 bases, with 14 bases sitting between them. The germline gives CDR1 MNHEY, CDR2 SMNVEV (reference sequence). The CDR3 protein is CASGSLRAYGYTF. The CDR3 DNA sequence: TGTGCCAGCGGATCCCTCAGGGCCTATGGCTACACCTTC.

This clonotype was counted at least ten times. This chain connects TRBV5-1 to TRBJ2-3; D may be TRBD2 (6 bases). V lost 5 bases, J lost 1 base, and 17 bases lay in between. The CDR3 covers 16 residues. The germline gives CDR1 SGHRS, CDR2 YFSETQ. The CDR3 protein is CASRREGGRGTDTQYF. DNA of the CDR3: TGCGCCAGCAGAAGAGAGGGAGGTAGGGGCACAGATACGCAGTATTTT.

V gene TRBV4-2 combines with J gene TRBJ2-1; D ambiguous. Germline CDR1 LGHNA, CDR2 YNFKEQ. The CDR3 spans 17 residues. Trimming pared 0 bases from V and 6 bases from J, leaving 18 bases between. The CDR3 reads CASSQDPQAAPFNEQFF. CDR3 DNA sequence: TGTGCCAGCAGCCAAGACCCCCAGGCGGCACCTTTCAATGAGCAGTTCTTC.

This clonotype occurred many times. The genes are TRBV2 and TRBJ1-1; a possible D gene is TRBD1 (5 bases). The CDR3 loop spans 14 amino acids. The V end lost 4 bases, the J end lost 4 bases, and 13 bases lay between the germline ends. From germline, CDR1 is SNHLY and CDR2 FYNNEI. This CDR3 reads CASSVWGEVTEAFF. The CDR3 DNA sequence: TGTGCCAGCAGTGTCTGGGGCGAGGTCACTGAAGCTTTCTTT.

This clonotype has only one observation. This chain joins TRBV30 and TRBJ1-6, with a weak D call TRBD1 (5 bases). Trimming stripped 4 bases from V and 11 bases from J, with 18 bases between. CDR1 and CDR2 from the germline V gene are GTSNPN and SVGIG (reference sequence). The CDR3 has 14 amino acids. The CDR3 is CAWTIKGASAPLHF. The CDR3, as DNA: TGTGCCTGGACCATTAAAGGGGCGTCCGCACCCCTCCACTTT. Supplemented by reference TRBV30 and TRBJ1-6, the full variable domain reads SQTIHQWPATLVQPVGSPLSLECTVEGTSNPNLYWYRQAAGRGLQLLFYSVGIGQISSEVPQNLSASRPQDRQFILSSKKLLLSDSGFYLCAWTIKGASAPLHFGNGTRLTVT.

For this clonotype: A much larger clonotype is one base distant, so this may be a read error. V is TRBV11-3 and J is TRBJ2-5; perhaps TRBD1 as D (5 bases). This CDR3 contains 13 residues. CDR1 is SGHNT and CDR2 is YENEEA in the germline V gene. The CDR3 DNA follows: TGTGCCAGCAGCATACAGGTACAAGAGACCCAGTGCTTC. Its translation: CASSIQVQETQCF.

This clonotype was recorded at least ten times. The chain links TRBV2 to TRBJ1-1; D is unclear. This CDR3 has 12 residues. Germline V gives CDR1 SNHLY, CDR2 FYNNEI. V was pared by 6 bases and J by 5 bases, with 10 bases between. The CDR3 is CASRDLETEAFF. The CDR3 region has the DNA TGTGCCAGCAGGGATTTGGAAACTGAAGCTTTCTTT.

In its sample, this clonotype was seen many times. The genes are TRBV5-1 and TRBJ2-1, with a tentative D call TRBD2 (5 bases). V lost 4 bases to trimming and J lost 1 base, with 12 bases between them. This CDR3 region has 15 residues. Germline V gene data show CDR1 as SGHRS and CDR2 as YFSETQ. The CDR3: CASSGGVGSYNEQFF. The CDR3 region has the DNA TGCGCCAGCAGCGGAGGCGTGGGGTCCTACAATGAGCAGTTCTTC.

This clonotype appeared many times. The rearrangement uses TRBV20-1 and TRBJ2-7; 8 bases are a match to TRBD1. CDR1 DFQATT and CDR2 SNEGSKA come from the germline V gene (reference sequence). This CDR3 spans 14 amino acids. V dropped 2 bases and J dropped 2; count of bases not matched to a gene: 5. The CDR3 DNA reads TGCAGTGCTAGAAAGGGACAGGAGACCTACGAGCAGTACTTC. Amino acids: CSARKGQETYEQYF.